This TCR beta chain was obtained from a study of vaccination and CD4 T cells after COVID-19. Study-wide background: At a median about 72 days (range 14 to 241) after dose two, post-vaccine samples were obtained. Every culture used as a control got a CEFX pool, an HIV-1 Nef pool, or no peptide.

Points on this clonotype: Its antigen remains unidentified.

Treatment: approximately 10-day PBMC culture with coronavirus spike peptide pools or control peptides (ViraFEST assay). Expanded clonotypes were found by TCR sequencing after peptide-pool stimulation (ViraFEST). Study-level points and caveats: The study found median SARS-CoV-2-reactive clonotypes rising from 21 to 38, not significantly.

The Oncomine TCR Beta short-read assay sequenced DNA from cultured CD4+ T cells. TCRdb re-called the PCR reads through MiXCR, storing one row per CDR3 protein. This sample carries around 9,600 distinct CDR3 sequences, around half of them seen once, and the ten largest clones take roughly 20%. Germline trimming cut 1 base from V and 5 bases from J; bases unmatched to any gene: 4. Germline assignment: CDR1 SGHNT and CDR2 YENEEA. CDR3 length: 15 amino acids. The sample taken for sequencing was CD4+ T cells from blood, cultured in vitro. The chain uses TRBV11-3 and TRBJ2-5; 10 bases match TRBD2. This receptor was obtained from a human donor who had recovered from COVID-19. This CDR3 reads CASSLGLAGGETQYF. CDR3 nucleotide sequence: TGTGCCAGCAGCTTAGGACTAGCGGGCGGGGAGACCCAGTACTTC.